Listed below are T cell receptor beta chains from one sample, sequenced in a study of blood T cell repertoires in COVID-19. Sequencing was performed with immunoSEQ multiplex PCR; in TCRdb, only in-frame clones are kept and a portion is missing. The sample consists of about 140,000 clones, 86% of them appearing once. Sequenced material: peripheral blood. All receptors derive from a woman in her sixties or seventies with acute or convalescent COVID-19. Each CDR3 is given with its conserved first and last residue. The D gene is left open where the match is weak. Some rows mark clone size as missing; the rest say once, few, many or name a class of expanded clone.

J gene,clone size,D gene,V gene,CDR3 protein,CDR3 DNA
TRBJ1-1,.,.,TRBV19,CASTLGGQTNTEAFF,TGTGCCAGTACCCTGGGAGGCCAGACCAACACTGAAGCTTTCTTT
TRBJ2-1,.,TRBD2,TRBV4-3,CASSQDGGGYNEQFF,TGCGCCAGCAGCCAAGACGGCGGGGGGTACAATGAGCAGTTCTTC
TRBJ1-3,.,.,TRBV5-6,CASSSRLLGDNGNTIYF,TGTGCCAGCAGCTCCCGCTTGCTTGGGGACAACGGAAACACCATATATTTT
TRBJ1-3,few,.,TRBV27,CASSSLSTNSGNTIYF,TGTGCCAGCAGTTCCCTTTCGACAAACTCTGGAAACACCATATATTTT
TRBJ1-1,.,TRBD1,TRBV28,CASSKQGAPVNTEAFF,TGTGCCAGCAGCAAACAGGGGGCCCCTGTGAACACTGAAGCTTTCTTT
TRBJ2-7,.,TRBD1,TRBV5-1,CASSGQGAPYEQYF,TGCGCCAGCAGCGGACAGGGGGCGCCCTACGAGCAGTACTTC
TRBJ1-5,few,.,TRBV4-1,CASSQEGAGMQPQHF,TGCGCCAGCAGCCAAGAAGGGGCAGGGATGCAGCCCCAGCATTTT
TRBJ1-6,.,.,TRBV30,CAWSLGGGSPLHF,TGTGCCTGGAGTCTCGGGGGGGGGTCACCCCTCCACTTT
TRBJ1-5,.,TRBD1,TRBV5-8,CASSLVLRGRSNQPQHF,TGTGCCAGCAGCTTGGTCCTCAGGGGGCGCAGCAATCAGCCCCAGCATTTT
TRBJ2-1,.,.,TRBV10-3,CAIRGGGGVIYNEQFF,TGTGCCATCAGAGGGGGGGGCGGGGTTATCTACAATGAGCAGTTCTTC
TRBJ1-5,.,.,TRBV7-9,CASSLRAGAGNQPQHF,TGTGCCAGCAGCTTACGGGCAGGGGCGGGCAATCAGCCCCAGCATTTT
TRBJ2-1,.,TRBD1,TRBV4-1,CASSQEWDRGFDEQFF,TGCGCCAGCAGCCAAGAGTGGGACAGGGGTTTCGATGAGCAGTTCTTC
TRBJ1-1,.,TRBD1,TRBV6-1,CASRLDRGMNTEAFF,TGTGCCAGCAGACTAGACAGGGGAATGAACACTGAAGCTTTCTTT
TRBJ2-7,.,.,TRBV7-9,CASSLTDGSGVYEQYF,TGTGCCAGCAGCTTAACGGACGGGAGTGGAGTATACGAGCAGTACTTC
TRBJ1-1,.,TRBD1,TRBV5-1,CASNGQGRGQHTEAFF,TGCGCCAGCAATGGACAGGGTCGGGGCCAGCACACTGAAGCTTTCTTT
TRBJ2-1,.,TRBD1,TRBV9,CASSVTLSGGAYNEQFF,TGTGCCAGCAGCGTCACGCTCTCAGGGGGTGCTTACAATGAGCAGTTCTTC
TRBJ1-2,.,.,TRBV30,CAWAPGVRTALWDYGYTF,TGTGCCTGGGCGCCCGGGGTACGGACAGCCCTATGGGACTATGGCTACACCTTC
TRBJ1-1,.,.,TRBV2,CASSVYTEAFF,TGTGCCAGCAGTGTCTATACTGAAGCTTTCTTT
TRBJ1-2,.,.,TRBV6-5,CASSYSNGEANYGYTF,TGTGCCAGCAGTTACTCGAACGGGGAAGCTAACTATGGCTACACCTTC
TRBJ2-1,.,TRBD2,TRBV29-1,CSVHPGLAGETYNEQFF,TGCAGCGTTCATCCCGGACTAGCGGGGGAAACCTACAATGAGCAGTTCTTC
TRBJ2-7,.,.,TRBV10-2,CASSESVPGGEQYF,TGCGCCAGCAGTGAGTCCGTACCCGGAGGCGAGCAGTACTTC
TRBJ1-2,.,TRBD1,TRBV29-1,CSVEIADRGKGYTF,TGCAGCGTTGAAATCGCTGACAGGGGGAAGGGCTACACCTTC
TRBJ2-5,.,TRBD2,TRBV5-1,CASSLAGTGGPRAQYF,TGCGCCAGCAGCTTGGCCGGAACGGGGGGGCCGAGAGCCCAGTACTTC
TRBJ1-2,.,.,TRBV11-2,CASSLAGVPFGYTF,TGTGCCAGCAGCTTAGCGGGAGTCCCATTTGGCTACACCTTC
TRBJ1-1,few,.,TRBV6-2/TRBV6-3,CASSYSPDSRRFYTEAFF,TGTGCCAGCAGTTACTCCCCGGACAGTAGGAGATTCTACACTGAAGCTTTCTTT
TRBJ1-2,.,.,TRBV12-3/TRBV12-4,CASSSRVNYGYTF,TGTGCCAGCAGTTCACGGGTAAACTATGGCTACACCTTC
TRBJ2-3,.,TRBD1,TRBV6-4,CASSPWARGDTQYF,TGTGCCAGCAGCCCCTGGGCCAGGGGGGATACGCAGTATTTT
TRBJ1-1,.,.,TRBV19,CASSMLGGMNTEAFF,TGTGCCAGTAGTATGTTGGGAGGAATGAACACTGAAGCTTTCTTT
TRBJ1-1,.,.,TRBV19,CASNHRERNTEAFF,TGTGCCAGTAACCACAGGGAAAGGAACACTGAAGCTTTCTTT
TRBJ2-7,.,TRBD1,TRBV19,CASSIRQGLNEQYF,TGTGCCAGTAGTATCAGACAGGGTCTCAACGAGCAGTACTTC
TRBJ2-1,.,TRBD2,TRBV30,CAWIPPRAGYNEQFF,TGTGCCTGGATCCCCCCCCGAGCGGGGTACAATGAGCAGTTCTTC
TRBJ1-2,.,.,TRBV6-1,CASSEAGVGYGYTF,TGTGCCAGCAGTGAAGCAGGGGTTGGCTATGGCTACACCTTC
TRBJ1-2,.,TRBD1,TRBV2,CAGTDTNYGYTF,TGTGCCGGGACAGACACTAACTATGGCTACACCTTC
TRBJ1-2,.,.,TRBV30,CAWTKKEKNLNYGYTF,TGTGCCTGGACCAAGAAAGAGAAGAACCTTAACTATGGCTACACCTTC
TRBJ2-5,.,.,TRBV5-5,CASSPPGRGQETQYF,TGTGCCAGCAGCCCCCCCGGGCGGGGACAAGAGACCCAGTACTTC
TRBJ2-7,once,TRBD1,TRBV18,CASSRRPGTGNSYEQYF,TGTGCCAGCTCACGAAGGCCCGGGACAGGGAACTCCTACGAGCAGTACTTC
TRBJ1-6,.,.,TRBV9,CASRSGIPNSPLHF,TGTGCCAGCAGATCGGGGATACCTAATTCACCCCTCCACTTT
TRBJ1-3,.,.,TRBV9,CASSPNLGSGNTIYF,TGTGCCAGCAGCCCGAACCTAGGCTCTGGAAACACCATATATTTT
TRBJ2-2,few,.,TRBV5-1,CASSLPGANTGELFF,TGCGCCAGCAGCTTACCAGGCGCTAACACCGGGGAGCTGTTTTTT
TRBJ2-5,once,TRBD2,TRBV7-2,CASSSRLAGEQETQYF,TGTGCCAGCAGCTCTCGACTAGCGGGGGAACAAGAGACCCAGTACTTC
TRBJ2-1,many,.,TRBV7-8,CASSPVGQTHNEQFF,TGTGCCAGCAGCCCCGTCGGACAGACCCACAATGAGCAGTTCTTC
TRBJ2-7,.,.,TRBV6-5,CASKSPPSYEQYF,TGTGCCAGCAAAAGCCCACCATCCTACGAGCAGTACTTC
TRBJ2-7,few,TRBD1,TRBV19,CASTPGQGLGEQYF,TGTGCCAGTACCCCGGGACAGGGGCTGGGTGAGCAGTACTTC
TRBJ1-6,.,TRBD1,TRBV30,CAWSVSRGPPLGSPLHF,TGTGCCTGGAGTGTGTCGAGGGGGCCCCCTTTGGGGTCACCCCTCCACTTT
TRBJ2-2,.,.,TRBV19,CASSIRQAGSTGELFF,TGTGCCAGTAGTATTCGACAGGCCGGCAGCACCGGGGAGCTGTTTTTT
TRBJ2-5,.,TRBD2,TRBV2,CASSGSKRGSQWETQYF,TGTGCCAGCAGTGGGTCTAAGCGGGGGAGCCAGTGGGAGACCCAGTACTTC
TRBJ2-3,once,TRBD1,TRBV15,CATSRAFQTGGNTDTQYF,TGTGCCACCAGCAGAGCGTTTCAGACAGGGGGGAACACAGATACGCAGTATTTT
TRBJ2-3,.,TRBD2,TRBV7-3,CASAWGLAGGQDTQYF,TGTGCCAGCGCCTGGGGACTAGCGGGGGGGCAAGATACGCAGTATTTT
TRBJ2-7,.,.,TRBV7-9,CASSLDVAGSVF,TGTGCCAGCAGCTTAGATGTGGCGGGGAGCGTCTTC
TRBJ2-1,.,.,TRBV11-3,CASSDGQSSYNEQFF,TGTGCCAGCAGCGATGGACAGAGCTCCTACAATGAGCAGTTCTTC
TRBJ1-1,once,.,TRBV3-1/TRBV3-2,CASSPRSAGLGTEAFF,TGTGCCAGCAGCCCCCGGTCGGCAGGTCTGGGCACTGAAGCTTTCTTT
TRBJ2-3,.,TRBD2,TRBV15,CATSRDRRLAGGEGVADTQYF,TGTGCCACCAGCAGAGATCGGAGGCTAGCGGGGGGAGAGGGGGTCGCAGATACGCAGTATTTT
TRBJ2-2,.,.,TRBV30,CAWKGTQLTGELFF,TGTGCCTGGAAAGGGACACAGCTCACCGGGGAGCTGTTTTTT
TRBJ2-7,.,.,TRBV6-2/TRBV6-3,CASSRTGSYEQYF,TGTGCCAGCAGTCGAACCGGGAGCTACGAGCAGTACTTC
TRBJ2-7,.,.,TRBV4-3,CASSQDDPGRDYEQYF,TGCGCCAGCAGCCAAGACGACCCGGGAAGGGACTACGAGCAGTACTTC